The next 14 T cell receptor beta chains were all read from a single sample in a study of blood T cells in healthy people across ages. Next came a second PCR, run for about 7 to 12 cycles, which used a sample-barcoded 5' primer along with a J-beta primer mix. TCRdb redid the calling of the 5' RACE reads with MiXCR, one entry per CDR3 protein. The data show about 940,000 distinct CDR3 sequences, about 48% seen once. The sample consisted of blood. The receptors shown here come from a man aged 30 to 45 in good health.

This chain connects TRBV29-1 to TRBJ2-7, with 7 bases that match TRBD2. V was pared by 2 bases and J by 0 bases, with 1 base of the junction left unmatched. The CDR3 is 13 residues long. CDR1 and CDR2 (germline): SQVTM, ANQGSEA. The CDR3 region is CSVEIAGSYEQYF. The DNA for the CDR3 is TGCAGCGTTGAAATAGCGGGCTCCTACGAGCAGTACTTC.

The rearrangement joins TRBV30 to TRBJ1-1; D not resolved. The CDR3 spans 12 residues. Looked up from germline, CDR1 is GTSNPN and CDR2 is SVGIG (reference sequence). With 2 bases removed from V and 1 base from J, the gap between germline ends came to 5 bases. CDR3 coding DNA: TGTGCCTGGAGTTCGGGGAACACTGAAGCTTTCTTT. Translating it yields CAWSSGNTEAFF.

Only a few counts were recorded for this clonotype. This chain connects TRBV4-3 to TRBJ2-7, with D perhaps matching TRBD1 or TRBD2 (5 bases each). V lost 0 bases and J lost 0, with 12 bases in between. The CDR3 has 16 residues. Germline V gene sequence: CDR1 LGHNA, CDR2 YSLEER. The DNA of the CDR3 is TGCGCCAGCAGCCAAGATCGGGGCAGGAGCTCCTACGAGCAGTACTTC. The encoded protein is CASSQDRGRSSYEQYF.

The CDR3: CASSLGLGYSRIGSSGANVLTF. The DNA for the CDR3 is TGTGCCAGCAGCTTAGGGCTCGGCTATTCGCGAATAGGGAGCTCTGGGGCCAACGTCCTGACTTTC. The chain couples TRBV7-2 to TRBJ2-6; tentative D call: TRBD2 (5 bases). V shed 1 base and J shed 0 bases, with 25 bases lying between them. The CDR3 loop spans 22 amino acids. Germline V gene lookup returns CDR1 SGHTA and CDR2 FQGNSA. The whole variable domain, remainder taken from reference TRBV7-2 and TRBJ2-6, is GAGVSQSPSNKVTEKGKDVELRCDPISGHTALYWYRQSLGQGLEFLIYFQGNSAPDKSGLPSDRFSAERTGGSVSTLTIQRTQQEDSAVYLCASSLGLGYSRIGSSGANVLTFGAGSRLTVL.

This clonotype showed up just a few times. The chain has TRBV3-1 and TRBJ2-3; possible D gene TRBD2, 6 bases. Trimming left V 1 base short and J 7 bases short, with 12 bases between. This CDR3 spans 14 amino acids. The germline V gene has CDR1 LGHDT and CDR2 YNNKEL (reference sequence). The CDR3 DNA follows: TGTGCCAGCAGCCAAGGGAGGGACCCCAATACGCAGTATTTT. Its translation: CASSQGRDPNTQYF.

The chain links TRBV5-1 to TRBJ2-1, with D possibly called TRBD1 or TRBD2 (5 bases each). There are 13 residues in the CDR3. Between the trimmed V and J ends, which lost 6 bases and 4 bases, there was a span of 11 bases. Per germline, CDR1 SGHRS and CDR2 YFSETQ. The CDR3 region has the DNA TGCGCCAGCAACCGGGACGGGTACAATGAGCAGTTCTTC. Residues: CASNRDGYNEQFF.

The genes are TRBV6-2 or TRBV6-3 and TRBJ2-3; maybe TRBD2 (6 bases). The V end lost 4 bases, the J end lost 0 bases, and 17 bases lay between the germline ends. The CDR3 is 17 residues long. Germline V CDR1 and CDR2: MNHEY, SVGEGT. CDR3 in DNA: TGTGCCAGCAGTTTCTCGCCGGACTACTCCAGCACAGATACGCAGTATTTT. Its protein product is CASSFSPDYSSTDTQYF.

Comment on this clonotype: Being one base from a much bigger clone, this may be a read error. The V call is TRBV11-2, the J call TRBJ2-7; 11 bases map to TRBD2. Per germline, CDR1 SGHAT and CDR2 FQNNGV. The CDR3 spans 16 residues. With 3 bases clipped from V and 7 bases from J, the junction kept 11 bases outside the gene matches. The DNA for the CDR3 is TGTGCCAGCAGCTTCAGGACTAGCGGGTACTACAATGAGCAGTACTTC. Its protein is CASSFRTSGYYNEQYF. Full variable domain (missing parts from reference TRBV11-2 and TRBJ2-7): EAGVAQSPRYKIIEKRQSVAFWCNPISGHATLYWYQQILGQGPKLLIQFQNNGVVDDSQLPKDRFSAERLKGVDSTLKIQPAKLEDSAVYLCASSFRTSGYYNEQYFGPGTRLTVT.

CDR3 protein: CASSFSPGVGDTQYF. The CDR3 region has the DNA TGCGCCAGCAGCTTTTCACCCGGTGTAGGAGATACGCAGTATTTT. The chain links TRBV5-1 to TRBJ2-3; no clear D. Trimming removed 2 bases from V and 5 bases from J, with 15 bases in between. The germline gives CDR1 SGHRS, CDR2 YFSETQ. The CDR3 is made up of 15 amino acids. Complete variable domain (other parts from reference TRBV5-1 and TRBJ2-3): KAGVTQTPRYLIKTRGQQVTLSCSPISGHRSVSWYQQTPGQGLQFLFEYFSETQRNKGNFPGRFSGRQFSNSRSEMNVSTLELGDSALYLCASSFSPGVGDTQYFGPGTRLTVL.

The chain's CDR3 is CSTEGTDFQAFF. The CDR3 DNA is TGCAGCACCGAGGGGACAGACTTTCAAGCTTTCTTT. The chain combines TRBV29-1 with TRBJ1-1, with 7 bases fitting TRBD1. V lost 8 bases and J lost 9; bases outside the gene matches: 12. The germline V gene has CDR1 SQVTM and CDR2 ANQGSEA. The CDR3 is 12 amino acids. Supplemented by reference TRBV29-1 and TRBJ1-1, the full variable domain reads SAVISQKPSRDICQRGTSLTIQCQVDSQVTMMFWYRQQPGQSLTLIATANQGSEATYESGFVIDKFPISRPNLTFSTLTVSNMSPEDSSIYLCSTEGTDFQAFFGQGTRLTVV.

This chain joins TRBV5-1 and TRBJ1-2; a possible D gene is TRBD1 (5 bases). CDR1 is SGHRS and CDR2 is YFSETQ in the germline V gene. The CDR3 has 16 residues. The V and J ends lost 3 bases and 4 bases respectively, with 19 bases between them. In DNA form, the CDR3 reads TGCGCCAGCAGCTCTACAGACAGCGGACCAGTCTATGGCTACACCTTC. This gives the protein CASSSTDSGPVYGYTF. Variable domain in full (rest from reference TRBV5-1 and TRBJ1-2): KAGVTQTPRYLIKTRGQQVTLSCSPISGHRSVSWYQQTPGQGLQFLFEYFSETQRNKGNFPGRFSGRQFSNSRSEMNVSTLELGDSALYLCASSSTDSGPVYGYTFGSGTRLTVV.

The genes are TRBV6-5 and TRBJ2-7; possibly TRBD2 for D (5 bases). The CDR3 is 13 amino acids. V was shortened by 6 bases and J by 7 bases, with 16 bases between the two germline ends. CDR1 and CDR2 from the germline V gene are MNHEY and SVGAGI. DNA of the CDR3: TGTGCCAGCAGACCGGGAATCGTGGTAGAGCAGTACTTC. This sequence encodes CASRPGIVVEQYF.

CDR3 in DNA: TGTGCCAGCAGTCCACCGGGACAGAGGAACACTGAAGCTTTCTTT. Translated: CASSPPGQRNTEAFF. This rearrangement joins TRBV28 to TRBJ1-1; the match to TRBD1 covers 7 bases. The trim removed 5 bases at V and 1 base at J, leaving 7 bases unmatched. The length of the CDR3 is 15 residues. Germline CDR1 is MDHEN and CDR2 is SYDVKM.

The chain has TRBV6-1 and TRBJ1-6; D is unresolved. The CDR3 loop spans 15 amino acids. Between the trimmed V and J ends, which lost 6 bases and 0 bases, there was a span of 9 bases. The germline V gene encodes CDR1 MNHNS and CDR2 SASEGT. The CDR3, as DNA: TGTGCCAGCAGGGGAGGGAGCTCCTATAATTCACCCCTCCACTTT. Protein product: CASRGGSSYNSPLHF.